This T cell receptor (beta chain) was obtained from a study of T cells after yellow fever vaccination. From the 5' RACE reads, TCRdb called clonotypes with MiXCR, one entry per CDR3 protein. The sample has under 500,000 distinct CDR3 sequences, around 20% seen once. Germline V gene lookup returns CDR1 DFQATT and CDR2 SNEGSKA (reference sequence). The CDR3 length is 14 residues. V lost 2 bases, J lost 2 bases, and 3 bases stayed unmatched. The V gene is TRBV20-1, the J gene TRBJ1-5, with 7 bases aligning to TRBD1. The sequence was obtained from a man aged 18 to 30 who received the YFV17D yellow fever vaccine. Sequenced material: PBMCs, taken before the yellow fever booster vaccination. The CDR3 nucleotides are TGCAGTGCTAGACGGGGACAGCGCAATCAGCCCCAGCATTTT. Residues: CSARRGQRNQPQHF.